This is a list of T cell receptor beta chains from one sample in a study of T cell responses to AZD1222 COVID-19 vaccine. The assay was immunoSEQ multiplex PCR, and TCRdb's table has in-frame clones only and misses some. The data show 120,000 or so clones, almost 95% seen once. This specimen consisted of peripheral blood, obtained on day 0 of AZD1222 vaccination. The receptors were sampled from an adult in good health. CDR3s leave out the opening cysteine and the closing phenylalanine or tryptophan. Fields, in order: V gene, clone size, CDR3 protein. Where a row states a size, it is once, few, many or the class of an expanded clone; other rows omit it.

v_call: TRBV2
clone_size: -
cdr3_aa: ASRALAGGPRQETQY

v_call: TRBV19
clone_size: -
cdr3_aa: ASSIDNGGHNQSQH

v_call: TRBV30
clone_size: -
cdr3_aa: AWSVLSSPLH

v_call: TRBV6-5
clone_size: -
cdr3_aa: ASKGGIMSNQPQH

v_call: TRBV19
clone_size: once
cdr3_aa: ASSERQGWGTEAF

v_call: TRBV5-4
clone_size: -
cdr3_aa: ASSLGTEAF

v_call: TRBV19
clone_size: -
cdr3_aa: ASGGSGKKY

v_call: TRBV11-3
clone_size: -
cdr3_aa: ASSGPPERTQY

v_call: TRBV30
clone_size: -
cdr3_aa: AWRGPNSPLH

v_call: TRBV6-1
clone_size: -
cdr3_aa: ASSEAFNDRAYGYT

v_call: TRBV19
clone_size: -
cdr3_aa: ASSFWVMDTGELF

v_call: TRBV2
clone_size: -
cdr3_aa: ASSEYQRGYGYT

v_call: TRBV7-2
clone_size: -
cdr3_aa: ASSHIGSGYGYT

v_call: TRBV6-6
clone_size: -
cdr3_aa: ASSSADGNTEAF

v_call: TRBV3-1/TRBV3-2
clone_size: once
cdr3_aa: ASSQALFGQGNGSPLH

v_call: TRBV5-1
clone_size: -
cdr3_aa: ASSLAPAANTEAF

v_call: TRBV19
clone_size: -
cdr3_aa: ASTLSGTSGGGPSNEQF

v_call: TRBV28
clone_size: once
cdr3_aa: ASSFKLAGGFEQF

v_call: TRBV12-3/TRBV12-4
clone_size: once
cdr3_aa: ASSFADSPLH

v_call: TRBV7-9
clone_size: -
cdr3_aa: ASSLEGGLFSYEQY

v_call: TRBV11-3
clone_size: -
cdr3_aa: ASSLARGLAQY

v_call: TRBV5-6
clone_size: -
cdr3_aa: ASSWMTGGADGYT

v_call: TRBV7-2
clone_size: -
cdr3_aa: ASSPGYPYGYT

v_call: TRBV5-4
clone_size: once
cdr3_aa: ASSPIYQGQGVSGANVLT

v_call: TRBV27
clone_size: -
cdr3_aa: ASSLYGPTSEQY

v_call: TRBV5-1
clone_size: few
cdr3_aa: ASSFAVTKNIQY

v_call: TRBV18
clone_size: -
cdr3_aa: ASSPPTGLNGYT

v_call: TRBV24-1
clone_size: -
cdr3_aa: ATSAVDETQY

v_call: TRBV11-2
clone_size: -
cdr3_aa: ASSGLAGGPQETQY

v_call: TRBV7-9
clone_size: -
cdr3_aa: ASSPTGRTEAF

v_call: TRBV3-1/TRBV3-2
clone_size: once
cdr3_aa: ASSQGIGEAANVLT

v_call: TRBV3-1/TRBV3-2
clone_size: -
cdr3_aa: ASSQAAENSPLH

v_call: TRBV7-9
clone_size: -
cdr3_aa: ASSVGLQAPGYT

v_call: TRBV7-2
clone_size: once
cdr3_aa: ASSSRQGGNQPQH

v_call: TRBV30
clone_size: once
cdr3_aa: AWGLQGKGYT

v_call: TRBV5-1
clone_size: -
cdr3_aa: ASSLRRGSDTQY

v_call: TRBV2
clone_size: -
cdr3_aa: ASRQPGDYGYT

v_call: TRBV29-1
clone_size: -
cdr3_aa: SVDREWTDTQY

v_call: TRBV24-1
clone_size: -
cdr3_aa: ATEEPGGTEAF

v_call: TRBV19
clone_size: -
cdr3_aa: ASSPTGLEGYT

v_call: TRBV3-1/TRBV3-2
clone_size: -
cdr3_aa: ASSQSGAPEPQH

v_call: TRBV30
clone_size: -
cdr3_aa: AWSVGGFGYT

v_call: TRBV9
clone_size: few
cdr3_aa: ASSPRTAGEAF

v_call: TRBV11-2
clone_size: -
cdr3_aa: ASSLGGETEAF

v_call: TRBV19
clone_size: -
cdr3_aa: ASHSGSYGGELF

v_call: TRBV1
clone_size: -
cdr3_aa: TSSQPPGLTGELF

v_call: TRBV19
clone_size: -
cdr3_aa: ASSIRLAEPGGTQY

v_call: TRBV11-3
clone_size: -
cdr3_aa: ASSHRDRGPKGYNEQF

v_call: TRBV7-2
clone_size: -
cdr3_aa: ASSWAGTGGTDTQY

v_call: TRBV9
clone_size: -
cdr3_aa: ASSPWGQGNSPLH

v_call: TRBV11-2
clone_size: -
cdr3_aa: ASSFIERDTEAF

v_call: TRBV4-1
clone_size: -
cdr3_aa: ASSHYLGRLNTEAF

v_call: TRBV6-5
clone_size: -
cdr3_aa: ASSYSTTGNTEAF

v_call: TRBV10-3
clone_size: -
cdr3_aa: AISETDNQGEKLF

v_call: TRBV3-1/TRBV3-2
clone_size: -
cdr3_aa: ASSQVRLDLNTGELF